The 15 T cell receptor beta chains below come from one sample, sequenced in a study of blood T cell repertoires in COVID-19. The table came from immunoSEQ multiplex PCR; TCRdb's copy has only in-frame clones and leaves some out. The sample lists some 22,000 clones; approximately 90% were seen once. Input material: peripheral blood. The receptors were gathered from a human donor with active COVID-19. The donor label of this sample is uncertain.

This rearrangement joins TRBV9 to TRBJ2-1; no definite D call. The V gene's germline CDR1 is SGDLS and CDR2 YYNGEE. The CDR3 is 16 residues long. The V gene lost 0 bases and the J gene lost 7 bases, with 17 bases spanning the gap. The CDR3, as DNA: TGTGCCAGCAGCGTAGGACACTCCTTGATACTGAATGAGCAGTTCTTC. This encodes CASSVGHSLILNEQFF.

V usage is TRBV6-2 or TRBV6-3 and J usage is TRBJ2-1; 11 bases map to TRBD2. CDR1 is MNHEY, CDR2 SVGEGT, per germline. This CDR3 has 15 residues. V trimming: 6 bases; J trimming: 7 bases; junction bases outside the gene matches: 8. The DNA for the CDR3 is TGTGCCAGCAGCCGACTAGCGGGATTGGGTAATGAGCAGTTCTTC. Amino acids: CASSRLAGLGNEQFF.

A single count supports this clone. This chain connects TRBV5-6 to TRBJ1-2, with no clear D. Germline V gives CDR1 SGHDT, CDR2 YYEEEE. The V and J ends lost 4 bases and 2 bases respectively, with 6 bases between them. The CDR3 extends over 12 amino acids. Here the CDR3 reads CASSLSNYGYTF. DNA of the CDR3: TGTGCCAGCAGCCTATCAAACTATGGCTACACCTTC. The whole variable domain, filled in from reference TRBV5-6 and TRBJ1-2, reads DAGVTQSPTHLIKTRGQQVTLRCSPKSGHDTVSWYQQALGQGPQFIFQYYEEEERQRGNFPDRFSGHQFPNYSSELNVNALLLGDSALYLCASSLSNYGYTFGSGTRLTVV.

The V gene is TRBV19, the J gene TRBJ1-1; possible D gene TRBD1, 6 bases. Germline V CDR1 and CDR2: LNHDA, SQIVND (reference sequence). V was trimmed by 6 bases and J by 5 bases, leaving 16 bases between them. The CDR3 runs to 14 residues. In DNA form, the CDR3 reads TGTGCCAGTAGAGAGACAGGACCAACAACTGAAGCTTTCTTT. Translation: CASRETGPTTEAFF.

The V gene is TRBV7-8, the J gene TRBJ2-7; perhaps TRBD1 as D (7 bases). The CDR3 sequence is 15 residues long. CDR1 and CDR2 from the germline V gene are SGHVS and FQNEAQ. Trimming cost V 6 bases and J 7 bases, with 22 bases left between them. The CDR3 nucleotides read TGTGCCAGCAGTCCTCTCACAGGGGACTGGGGTGAGCAGTACTTC. Protein sequence: CASSPLTGDWGEQYF.

This rearrangement joins TRBV7-2 to TRBJ2-7, with a tentative D call TRBD1 (5 bases). Germline V gives CDR1 SGHTA, CDR2 FQGNSA. CDR3 length: 14 amino acids. Trimming left V 1 base short and J 4 bases short, with 11 bases between. The CDR3 nucleotides read TGTGCCAGCAGCTTAGGCCCACAGGTATACGAGCAGTACTTC. It yields the protein CASSLGPQVYEQYF.

This chain joins TRBV4-1 and TRBJ2-3; D not resolved. V lost 4 bases to trimming and J lost 2 bases, with 10 bases between them. This CDR3 has 14 residues. Germline CDR1 is MGHRA and CDR2 is YSYEKL. CDR3 in DNA: TGCGCCAGCAGCCCACTCGAAATCACAGATACGCAGTATTTT. The encoded protein is CASSPLEITDTQYF.

By frequency in the sample, this clone is medium-sized. J is TRBJ2-1 and V is TRBV2, with 8 nucleotides matching TRBD2. CDR3 size: 15 residues. V shed 6 bases and J 4 bases; nucleotides not matched to a gene: 8. CDR1 is SNHLY, CDR2 FYNNEI, per germline. CDR3 sequence reads: CASRPGTSTYNEQFF. DNA of the CDR3: TGTGCCAGCAGGCCCGGGACTAGTACTTACAATGAGCAGTTCTTC.

The chain uses TRBV7-2 and TRBJ2-7; 10 bases match TRBD2. With V trimmed by 2 bases and J by 4 bases, 5 bases remained unmatched. Germline CDR1 reads SGHTA; CDR2 reads FQGNSA. CDR3 length: 15 amino acids. CDR3 sequence reads: CASSLNPSGSYEQYF. DNA of the CDR3: TGTGCCAGCAGCTTAAATCCTAGCGGGAGTTACGAGCAGTACTTC. Looking up the rest from reference TRBV7-2 and TRBJ2-7 gives the full variable domain: GAGVSQSPSNKVTEKGKDVELRCDPISGHTALYWYRQSLGQGLEFLIYFQGNSAPDKSGLPSDRFSAERTGGSVSTLTIQRTQQEDSAVYLCASSLNPSGSYEQYFGPGTRLTVT.

The J gene is TRBJ2-7, the V gene TRBV2; 10 nucleotides match TRBD1. V lost 8 bases and J lost 6; bases outside the gene matches: 16. The germline gives CDR1 SNHLY, CDR2 FYNNEI. The CDR3 consists of 16 residues. CDR3 DNA sequence: TGTGCCAGCCCTGGGGTTGCGGGACAGGGGCGTCGCGAGCAGTACTTC. It translates to CASPGVAGQGRREQYF.

The rearrangement joins TRBV5-4 to TRBJ2-7; 7 bases align to TRBD2. Trimming at V came to 3 bases and at J to 2 bases, leaving 8 bases not matched to a gene. The germline gives CDR1 SGHNT, CDR2 YYREEE (reference sequence). This CDR3 comprises 15 residues. The CDR3 bases are TGTGCCAGCAGCTCGTCGGGGCGGGGGACCTACGAGCAGTACTTC. It translates to CASSSSGRGTYEQYF.

The J gene is TRBJ2-7, the V gene TRBV14, with no clear D. The V end lost 2 bases, the J end lost 0 bases, and 11 bases lay between the germline ends. The CDR3 has 15 amino acids. Germline-derived CDR1 and CDR2 are SGHDN and FVKESK. DNA of the CDR3: TGTGCCAGCAGCCAAATACACCTGCCCTCCTACGAGCAGTACTTC. It codes for CASSQIHLPSYEQYF.

This clone was detected only once. The V gene is TRBV10-1, the J gene TRBJ2-7; D is possibly TRBD2 (5 bases). CDR1 WNHNN and CDR2 SYGVQD come from the germline V gene (reference sequence). The CDR3 contains 13 residues. The V end lost 2 bases, the J end lost 1 base, and 6 bases lay between the germline ends. CDR3 coding DNA: TGCGCCAGCAGTGAGGAGGGTTCCTACGAGCAGTACTTC. Encoded protein: CASSEEGSYEQYF.

The chain combines TRBV5-6 with TRBJ2-1; TRBD1 aligns across 9 bases. The CDR3 runs to 16 residues. Germline V CDR1 and CDR2: SGHDT, YYEEEE. V shed 3 bases and J 9 bases; nucleotides not matched to a gene: 13. The CDR3 sequence: CASSSGTGSPTSEQFF. The CDR3 region has the DNA TGTGCCAGCAGCTCCGGGACAGGGTCCCCGACGTCTGAGCAGTTCTTC. Complete variable domain (other parts from reference TRBV5-6 and TRBJ2-1): DAGVTQSPTHLIKTRGQQVTLRCSPKSGHDTVSWYQQALGQGPQFIFQYYEEEERQRGNFPDRFSGHQFPNYSSELNVNALLLGDSALYLCASSSGTGSPTSEQFFGPGTRLTVL.

The rearrangement uses TRBV5-6 and TRBJ2-7; 13 bases map to TRBD2. Germline lookup yields CDR1 SGHDT and CDR2 YYEEEE. The CDR3 loop spans 16 amino acids. J lost 9 bases, V lost 4 bases, and 13 bases had no gene match. The CDR3: CASSTRLAGGSFGQYF. As DNA, the CDR3 is TGTGCCAGCAGCACCAGACTAGCGGGAGGCTCCTTCGGGCAGTACTTC. Variable domain in full (rest from reference TRBV5-6 and TRBJ2-7): DAGVTQSPTHLIKTRGQQVTLRCSPKSGHDTVSWYQQALGQGPQFIFQYYEEEERQRGNFPDRFSGHQFPNYSSELNVNALLLGDSALYLCASSTRLAGGSFGQYFGPGTRLTVT.